The 21 T cell receptor beta chains listed next were all sequenced from one sample in a study of blood T cell repertoires in COVID-19. Libraries were prepared by immunoSEQ multiplex PCR; TCRdb keeps only in-frame clonotypes and omits some of them. The sample has about 74,000 clones, 85% seen once. Sequencing was performed on peripheral blood. Every receptor here comes from a man between 50 and 59 years old with acute or convalescent COVID-19.

The chain is built from TRBV2 and TRBJ1-6; no clear D gene. The CDR3 totals 14 residues. The V end was cut by 1 base, the J end by 7 bases, with 8 bases between. Germline CDR1 is SNHLY and CDR2 is FYNNEI. CDR3 sequence reads: CASSEGRLNSPLHF. The DNA for the CDR3 is TGTGCCAGCAGTGAAGGACGACTGAATTCACCCCTCCACTTT. The whole variable domain, remainder taken from reference TRBV2 and TRBJ1-6, is EPEVTQTPSHQVTQMGQEVILRCVPISNHLYFYWYRQILGQKVEFLVSFYNNEISEKSEIFDDQFSVERPDGSNFTLKIRSTKLEDSAMYFCASSEGRLNSPLHFGNGTRLTVT.

The chain is built from TRBV13 and TRBJ2-3, with 12 bases that match TRBD1. The CDR3 sequence is 19 residues long. J lost 2 bases, V lost 1 base, and 10 bases had no gene match. The germline V gene encodes CDR1 PRHDT and CDR2 FYEKMQ (reference sequence). The CDR3 spells CASSLEGTGGARTTDTQYF. As DNA, the CDR3 is TGTGCCAGCAGCTTAGAAGGGACAGGGGGCGCAAGGACCACAGATACGCAGTATTTT.

This clone was seen more than once but under ten times. The chain employs TRBV5-6 and TRBJ1-1, with D hard to call. Per the germline V gene, CDR1 is SGHDT and CDR2 is YYEEEE. V shed 4 bases and J shed 6 bases, with 19 bases lying between them. This CDR3 has 15 amino acids. In DNA form, the CDR3 reads TGTGCCAGCAGCCCCAATCCCGCGAAAGAGGCTGAAGCTTTCTTT. This encodes CASSPNPAKEAEAFF. The full variable domain, with the rest looked up from reference TRBV5-6 and TRBJ1-1, is DAGVTQSPTHLIKTRGQQVTLRCSPKSGHDTVSWYQQALGQGPQFIFQYYEEEERQRGNFPDRFSGHQFPNYSSELNVNALLLGDSALYLCASSPNPAKEAEAFFGQGTRLTVV.

CDR3 sequence: CASSQLQYSYEQYF. The CDR3 DNA follows: TGTGCCAGCAGCCAGTTGCAGTACTCCTACGAGCAGTACTTC. The chain recombines TRBV14 with TRBJ2-7, with D unresolved. Germline values: CDR1 SGHDN, CDR2 FVKESK. The CDR3 totals 14 residues. Trimming cost V 3 bases and J 0 bases, with 9 bases left between them.

The chain joins TRBV3-1 (or the pseudogene TRBV3-2) to TRBJ1-2; TRBD1 matches at 7 bases. The CDR3 contains 15 residues. In germline, CDR1 is LGHDT, CDR2 YNNKEL (reference sequence). The V segment lost 2 bases and the J segment 2 bases; nucleotides outside the gene matches: 5. Here the CDR3 DNA reads TGTGCCAGCAGCCAACTTCACAGGGGAAACTATGGCTACACCTTC. Protein sequence: CASSQLHRGNYGYTF.

The chain is built from TRBV21-1 and TRBJ1-5; whether TRBD1, the table's D call, matches the DNA was not checked. TRBV21-1 is reported as a pseudogene. The CDR3 covers 15 residues. CDR3 in amino acids: CASSKPGTGNQPQHF. As DNA, the CDR3 is TGTGCCAGCAGCAAGCCCGGGACAGGGAATCAGCCCCAGCATTTT.

V is TRBV18 and J is TRBJ2-1, with 12 bases matching TRBD2. Germline trimming cut 0 bases from V and 9 bases from J; bases unmatched to any gene: 6. The V gene's germline CDR1 is KGHSH and CDR2 LQKENI. The CDR3 covers 16 residues. CDR3 loop: CASSPPASGGAREQFF. The CDR3 nucleotides are TGTGCCAGCTCACCACCGGCTAGCGGGGGGGCCCGTGAGCAGTTCTTC.

The V and J genes are TRBV12-5 and TRBJ2-7; 8 positions match TRBD1. CDR3 length: 12 amino acids. V lost 3 bases and J lost 12; bases outside the gene matches: 7. Germline CDR1 is LGHNT and CDR2 is FRNRAP. The CDR3 nucleotides read TGTGCTAGTGGTTTTACGACAGGGGAACTGTACGTC. Translation: CASGFTTGELYV.

This chain links TRBV7-2 with TRBJ2-7; D remains ambiguous. Germline V lookup: CDR1 SGHTA, CDR2 FQGNSA. V was shortened by 0 bases and J by 7 bases, with 7 bases between the two germline ends. The length of the CDR3 is 12 residues. The CDR3 loop reads CASSLAVGEQYF. In nucleotides, the CDR3 is TGTGCCAGCAGCTTAGCGGTCGGTGAGCAGTACTTC. Supplemented by reference TRBV7-2 and TRBJ2-7, the full variable domain reads GAGVSQSPSNKVTEKGKDVELRCDPISGHTALYWYRQSLGQGLEFLIYFQGNSAPDKSGLPSDRFSAERTGGSVSTLTIQRTQQEDSAVYLCASSLAVGEQYFGPGTRLTVT.

This CDR3 reads CASSRRVTGAITEAFF. The DNA for the CDR3 is TGTGCCAGCAGTCGAAGAGTCACGGGTGCGATCACTGAAGCTTTCTTT. The chain employs TRBV28 and TRBJ1-1; D is unresolved. This CDR3 is 16 amino acids long. V was shortened by 5 bases and J by 4 bases, with 20 bases between the two germline ends. The germline V gene has CDR1 MDHEN and CDR2 SYDVKM.

The rearrangement uses TRBV6-5 and TRBJ2-5; 8 nucleotides match TRBD2. This CDR3 region has 14 residues. Germline CDR1 MNHEY, CDR2 SVGAGI. Unmatched junction bases numbered 8, after V lost 6 bases and J lost 5 bases. The CDR3 region has the DNA TGTGCCAGCAGCCAAAGCGGGGGTGGGGAGACCCAGTACTTC. Protein sequence: CASSQSGGGETQYF.

This chain links TRBV6-6 with TRBJ2-6; 9 bases are shared with TRBD1. Germline V lookup: CDR1 MNHNY, CDR2 SVGAGI (reference sequence). The CDR3 extends over 21 amino acids. Losses at the gene ends were 6 bases for V and 0 bases for J; bases not matched to a gene: 18. For the CDR3, the DNA is TGTGCCAGCAGCCCCAGGACAGGGGAGGCCCAGTTCTACTCTGGGGCCAACGTCCTGACTTTC. This gives the protein CASSPRTGEAQFYSGANVLTF.

The V gene is TRBV14, the J gene TRBJ1-1; 7 bases fit TRBD1. The V gene end was trimmed by 3 bases and the J gene end by 1 base; junction bases not matched to a gene: 5. CDR1 is SGHDN, CDR2 FVKESK, per germline. CDR3 length: 15 amino acids. Written as DNA, the CDR3 is TGTGCCAGCAGCCATAACAGGGGAGAGAACACTGAAGCTTTCTTT. Translating gives CASSHNRGENTEAFF. Complete variable domain (other parts from reference TRBV14 and TRBJ1-1): EAGVTQFPSHSVIEKGQTVTLRCDPISGHDNLYWYRRVMGKEIKFLLHFVKESKQDESGMPNNRFLAERTGGTYSTLKVQPAELEDSGVYFCASSHNRGENTEAFFGQGTRLTVV.

The chain has TRBV19 and TRBJ2-1, with 8 bases identical to TRBD2. The CDR3 loop spans 14 amino acids. V gave up 7 bases and J gave up 5 bases; unmatched junction bases: 7. Germline V gene sequence: CDR1 LNHDA, CDR2 SQIVND (reference sequence). The CDR3 sequence is CASTPGGAHNEQFF. Written as DNA, the CDR3 is TGTGCCAGTACCCCGGGGGGGGCACACAATGAGCAGTTCTTC.

The rearrangement uses TRBV2 and TRBJ2-5; 9 bases map to TRBD1. From germline, CDR1 is SNHLY and CDR2 FYNNEI. The V segment lost 3 bases and the J segment 5 bases; nucleotides outside the gene matches: 4. There are 14 residues in the CDR3. The CDR3 protein is CASSEYRGQETQYF. In nucleotides, the CDR3 is TGTGCCAGCAGTGAGTACAGGGGGCAGGAGACCCAGTACTTC.

This clone appeared once. The CDR3 nucleotides read TGTGCCAGCAGAACTAGACAGGGAACAGATACGCAGTATTTT. Its protein is CASRTRQGTDTQYF. The genes are TRBV6-5 and TRBJ2-3; 7 positions match TRBD1. The CDR3 sequence is 14 residues long. Germline CDR1 MNHEY, CDR2 SVGAGI. Germline trimming cut 6 bases from V and 3 bases from J; bases unmatched to any gene: 6.

The table lists this clone with a few counts. The rearrangement links TRBV28 to TRBJ2-7; D is possibly TRBD2 (6 bases). This CDR3 is 14 amino acids long. Germline values: CDR1 MDHEN, CDR2 SYDVKM. Between the trimmed V and J ends, which lost 6 bases and 4 bases, there was a span of 16 bases. This CDR3 is CASSLGGATYEQYF. The CDR3 nucleotides read TGTGCCAGCAGCCTCGGCGGGGCCACATACGAGCAGTACTTC.

The table lists this clone with a few counts. The chain uses TRBV29-1 and TRBJ1-3, with 7 bases aligning to TRBD1. CDR1 and CDR2 from the germline V gene are SQVTM and ANQGSEA. The CDR3 sequence is 15 residues long. After removal of 7 bases from V and 4 bases from J, the junction contained 13 bases not matched to a gene. The CDR3 DNA reads TGCAGCGCATTCGATAGACAGGGTGAAGGAAACACCATATATTTT. Protein: CSAFDRQGEGNTIYF.

The genes are TRBV7-2 and TRBJ2-3, with 8 bases matching TRBD2. Germline V lookup: CDR1 SGHTA, CDR2 FQGNSA. This CDR3 contains 15 residues. V lost 4 bases to trimming and J lost 3 bases; unmatched junction nucleotides: 6. CDR3 region: CASSYKGGGTDTQYF. The DNA for the CDR3 is TGTGCCAGCAGCTATAAGGGCGGGGGGACAGATACGCAGTATTTT.

This clone has just a few counts. The chain links TRBV5-1 to TRBJ2-3; maybe TRBD1 (6 bases). The CDR3 consists of 15 residues. Germline CDR1 SGHRS, CDR2 YFSETQ. Trimming pared 0 bases from V and 6 bases from J, leaving 14 bases between. Written as DNA, the CDR3 is TGCGCCAGCAGCTTGGTGGGGGCCCGCGGCGATACGCAGTATTTT. Translation gives CASSLVGARGDTQYF. Full variable domain (missing parts from reference TRBV5-1 and TRBJ2-3): KAGVTQTPRYLIKTRGQQVTLSCSPISGHRSVSWYQQTPGQGLQFLFEYFSETQRNKGNFPGRFSGRQFSNSRSEMNVSTLELGDSALYLCASSLVGARGDTQYFGPGTRLTVL.

The V and J genes are TRBV11-2 and TRBJ2-5, with 8 positions matching TRBD1. CDR1 is SGHAT, CDR2 FQNNGV, per germline. V was pared by 5 bases and J by 3 bases, with 5 bases of the junction left unmatched. The CDR3 totals 14 residues. As DNA, the CDR3 is TGTGCCAGCAGCCCGGGGACAGGCGAAGAGACCCAGTACTTC. Translation gives CASSPGTGEETQYF.